This T cell receptor (beta chain) was identified during a study of T cell changes during pregnancy in multiple sclerosis. This clone was picked up one time. The table came from immunoSEQ multiplex PCR; TCRdb's copy has only in-frame clones and leaves some out. The data show roughly 35,000 clones, with roughly nine tenths seen just once and 9.5% to 12% held by the top ten. Losses at the gene ends were 6 bases for V and 1 base for J; bases not matched to a gene: 6. Germline V CDR1 and CDR2: MNHEY, SVGAGI. There are 15 residues in the CDR3. The chain joins TRBV6-5 to TRBJ2-5, with 9 nucleotides matching TRBD1. Sequenced material: CD8+ T cells from peripheral blood mononuclear cells, taken before pregnancy. This receptor was taken from a female donor with multiple sclerosis, enrolled in a pregnancy study. CDR3 sequence (DNA): TGTGCCAGCAGGGAGGGACAGGGAATCCAAGAGACCCAGTACTTC. Its protein is CASREGQGIQETQYF.